These T cell receptor beta chains were read from a single sample in a study of blood T cell repertoires in COVID-19. Some clones are missing from TCRdb's copy, which holds only in-frame ones; the method was immunoSEQ multiplex PCR. The sample contains roughly 65,000 clones, roughly three quarters of which appear only once. Sequencing used peripheral blood. All receptors come from a man older than 75 with acute or convalescent COVID-19. Both conserved end residues are part of each CDR3. D genes are given only for firm matches. Rows may omit the clone size; those that give it use once, few, many or a size class.

d_call j_call clone_size v_call cdr3_nt cdr3_aa
NA TRBJ1-6 NA TRBV5-4 TGTGCCAGCAGCTTGGGACCGGCCGGGGGAGATTCACCCCTCCACTTT CASSLGPAGGDSPLHF
TRBD2 TRBJ2-3 NA TRBV4-2 TGTGCCAGCAGCCCTAACACGGGACTAGGCCGAACAGATACGCAGTATTTT CASSPNTGLGRTDTQYF
NA TRBJ1-1 NA TRBV18 TGTGCCAGCTCACAGAATGGACAAAACACTGAAGCTTTCTTT CASSQNGQNTEAFF
NA TRBJ1-2 NA TRBV6-5 TGTGCCAGCAGTTATCGTGGTGGCGGCTACACCTTC CASSYRGGGYTF
TRBD1 TRBJ1-6 NA TRBV18 TGTGCCAGCTCAACGAGGACAGGGAGAAATTCACCCCTCCACTTT CASSTRTGRNSPLHF
NA TRBJ2-5 NA TRBV5-1 TGCGCCAGCTGGAGCGGCGGACAAGAGACCCAGTACTTC CASWSGGQETQYF
TRBD1 TRBJ2-3 NA TRBV7-2 TGTGCCAGCAGCTTCCGGGACAGGAGCACAGATACGCAGTATTTT CASSFRDRSTDTQYF
NA TRBJ2-3 NA TRBV5-1 TGCGCCAGCAGCTTGGGAGGGAGAACGACAGATACGCAGTATTTT CASSLGGRTTDTQYF
NA TRBJ1-4 NA TRBV19 TGTGCCAGTAGTATCGGGGGTGCGAATGAAAAACTGTTTTTT CASSIGGANEKLFF
TRBD1 TRBJ1-2 NA TRBV6-5 TGTGCCGGAGAGACAGGGGTTAACTATGGCTACACCTTC CAGETGVNYGYTF
TRBD1 TRBJ1-4 NA TRBV18 TGTGCCAGCTCACCAAGGGGACAGGCGCCAACTAATGAAAAACTGTTTTTT CASSPRGQAPTNEKLFF
TRBD1 TRBJ1-4 NA TRBV6-1 TGTGCCAGCAGTGAAGCTGGGGCAGGGGGTGAAAAACTGTTTTTT CASSEAGAGGEKLFF
NA TRBJ2-1 few TRBV7-2 TGTGCCAGCAGCCCGCAGGCAGGGGTCTTCTACAATGAGCAGTTCTTC CASSPQAGVFYNEQFF
TRBD2 TRBJ2-1 NA TRBV9 TGTGCCAGCAGCTCTAGGGGACTAGCGGGGACCAATGAGCAGTTCTTC CASSSRGLAGTNEQFF
NA TRBJ2-5 NA TRBV28 TGTGCCAGCAGTTTGGTAGGGGCGCGCGGTTCTCTAGGAGAGACCCAGTACTTC CASSLVGARGSLGETQYF
TRBD2 TRBJ2-3 NA TRBV4-1 TGCGCCAGCAGCCCGCTTAGCGGGGGGTACACAGATACGCAGTATTTT CASSPLSGGYTDTQYF
NA TRBJ1-4 NA TRBV5-4 TGTGCCAGCAGTTTGGGACTTACCGGAACAACTAATGAAAAACTGTTTTTT CASSLGLTGTTNEKLFF
TRBD2 TRBJ2-5 NA TRBV2 TGTGCCAGCCAAGGGACTAGCGGAGGCGAGACCCAGTACTTC CASQGTSGGETQYF
NA TRBJ2-2 NA TRBV5-1 TGCGCCAGCAGCTTGGATCAGGGGGGCACCGGGGAGCTGTTTTTT CASSLDQGGTGELFF
NA TRBJ2-7 NA TRBV5-1 TGCGCCAGCAGCTCTAGCTCCTACGAGCAGTACTTC CASSSSSYEQYF
TRBD1 TRBJ2-5 NA TRBV19 TGTGCCAGTAGTCCCCACCGGGCAGGGGGCTGGGGGACCCAGTACTTC CASSPHRAGGWGTQYF
NA TRBJ1-1 once TRBV6-6 TGTGCCAGCAGTTCTCCAACAACTGAAGCTTTCTTT CASSSPTTEAFF
TRBD2 TRBJ2-7 NA TRBV3-1/TRBV3-2 TGTGCCAGCAGCCCCTCCGGCGGGAGGGCCTATTACGAGCAGTACTTC CASSPSGGRAYYEQYF
NA TRBJ2-5 NA TRBV11-2 TGTGCCAGCAGCTTGCACTCGATGCAAGAGACCCAGTACTTC CASSLHSMQETQYF
NA TRBJ1-4 once TRBV4-3 TGCGCCAGCAGCCAAGTTCGGGGGGGTGGGAGGACGAATGAAAAACTGTTTTTT CASSQVRGGGRTNEKLFF
TRBD2 TRBJ2-5 NA TRBV7-3 TGTGCCAGCAGCCCCTTTGCGGGGGGGCCTGAGACCCAGTACTTC CASSPFAGGPETQYF
NA TRBJ2-6 few TRBV4-1 TGCGCCAGCAGCCCACACCCCTCTGGGGCCAACGTCCTGACTTTC CASSPHPSGANVLTF
NA TRBJ1-2 NA TRBV9 TGTGCCAGCAGCGTAGGTGGGGGGGAAAGCTATGGCTACACCTTC CASSVGGGESYGYTF
TRBD1 TRBJ1-5 NA TRBV10-1 TGCGCCAGCAGTGAGTCTCAGGCAGGGGGCATTAGGAGCAATCAGCCCCAGCATTTT CASSESQAGGIRSNQPQHF
NA TRBJ1-4 NA TRBV12-3/TRBV12-4 TGTGCCAGCAGTTTTCGCGGAGGTGAAAAACTGTTTTTT CASSFRGGEKLFF
NA TRBJ2-1 NA TRBV11-2 TGTGCCAGCAGCTTAGAAGACAGTAGGTTTGAGCAGTTCTTC CASSLEDSRFEQFF
TRBD1 TRBJ2-5 NA TRBV28 TGTGCCAGCAGTTCGGCCAGGGGGCGGATAGAGACCCAGTACTTC CASSSARGRIETQYF
NA TRBJ1-1 NA TRBV10-1 TGCGCCAGCAGTGAAGTCGGGCCACGGGGTAGTTACGTGAACACTGAAGCTTTCTTT CASSEVGPRGSYVNTEAFF
NA TRBJ2-3 NA TRBV7-2 TGTGCCAGCAGCTCGCAGACAGATACGCAGTATTTT CASSSQTDTQYF
TRBD2 TRBJ2-5 NA TRBV15 TGTGCCACCAGCAAGGGACTAGCAGAAGAGACCCAGTACTTC CATSKGLAEETQYF
NA TRBJ2-5 NA TRBV7-2 TGTGCCAGCAGCTTAGCGTTTGGCGGGCTGTACCAAGAGACCCAGTACTTC CASSLAFGGLYQETQYF
NA TRBJ2-2 NA TRBV5-1 TGCGCCAGCAGCTTGGTGCCGGTAGAGGCCGGGGAGCTGTTTTTT CASSLVPVEAGELFF
NA TRBJ2-1 NA TRBV9 TGTGCCAGCAGCGTCGGGTGGGTAGATGAGCAGTTCTTC CASSVGWVDEQFF
NA TRBJ1-2 NA TRBV12-3/TRBV12-4 TGTGCCAGCAGTGGGCAGGGGTATGGCTACACCTTC CASSGQGYGYTF
NA TRBJ2-5 NA TRBV6-5 TGTGCCAGCAGTTACTATACGACCAGGGAGACCCAGTACTTC CASSYYTTRETQYF
TRBD2 TRBJ2-5 NA TRBV28 TGTGCCAGCAGTCCTCCACCGGGACTAGCGGGAGGTATAGAGACCCAGTACTTC CASSPPPGLAGGIETQYF
NA TRBJ2-1 NA TRBV30 TGTGCCTGGAGTTTAGCGGATTACAATGAGCAGTTCTTC CAWSLADYNEQFF
TRBD1 TRBJ1-1 NA TRBV11-3 TGTGCCAGCAGCCCGGGGACAGGGGAGAGCACTGAAGCTTTCTTT CASSPGTGESTEAFF
NA TRBJ2-2 once TRBV29-1 TGCAGCGTTGAACAAGGGGCCGGGGAGCTGTTTTTT CSVEQGAGELFF
NA TRBJ1-4 NA TRBV7-2 TGTGCCAGCAGCGTCGACTCGAACCCGGTGGAAAAACTGTTTTTT CASSVDSNPVEKLFF
TRBD1 TRBJ2-1 NA TRBV10-3 TGTGCCATCAGACCGGGACAGGGGAAGAATGAGCAGTTCTTC CAIRPGQGKNEQFF
TRBD1 TRBJ1-1 NA TRBV5-1 TGCGCCAGCAGCCAAAGACAGGGCGTGGGCACTGAAGCTTTCTTT CASSQRQGVGTEAFF
TRBD2 TRBJ2-3 once TRBV5-4 TGTGCCAGCAGCTTGAGGACTAGCGTGAGCGATACGCAGTATTTT CASSLRTSVSDTQYF
TRBD1 TRBJ2-5 NA TRBV29-1 TGCAGCACAGGGACAGGGGGTGGGGAGACCCAGTACTTC CSTGTGGGETQYF
NA TRBJ1-1 NA TRBV21-1 TGTGCCAGCAGCAAAAAGGGGTCGTACACTGAAGCTTTCTTT CASSKKGSYTEAFF
TRBD2 TRBJ2-7 NA TRBV28 TGTGCCAGCAGTTCCGGGACTAACTACGAGCAGTACTTC CASSSGTNYEQYF
NA TRBJ2-2 few TRBV27 TGTGCCAGCAGTTTTCAGGCGAGGGCGAACACCGGGGAGCTGTTTTTT CASSFQARANTGELFF
NA TRBJ1-1 NA TRBV18 TGTGCCAGCTCACTAGATACCTTCACTGAAGCTTTCTTT CASSLDTFTEAFF
NA TRBJ2-2 once TRBV2 TGTGCCAGCAGTGAATTGACAGGCGGGGAGCTGTTTTTT CASSELTGGELFF
NA TRBJ2-6 NA TRBV18 TGTGCCAGCTCACCAGAACTAAATCGGCCCACTCTGCGCTCTGGGGCCAACGTCCTGACTTTC CASSPELNRPTLRSGANVLTF
TRBD2 TRBJ2-3 NA TRBV14 TGTGCCAGCAGTACCTGGGGGGGAACAGATACGCAGTATTTT CASSTWGGTDTQYF